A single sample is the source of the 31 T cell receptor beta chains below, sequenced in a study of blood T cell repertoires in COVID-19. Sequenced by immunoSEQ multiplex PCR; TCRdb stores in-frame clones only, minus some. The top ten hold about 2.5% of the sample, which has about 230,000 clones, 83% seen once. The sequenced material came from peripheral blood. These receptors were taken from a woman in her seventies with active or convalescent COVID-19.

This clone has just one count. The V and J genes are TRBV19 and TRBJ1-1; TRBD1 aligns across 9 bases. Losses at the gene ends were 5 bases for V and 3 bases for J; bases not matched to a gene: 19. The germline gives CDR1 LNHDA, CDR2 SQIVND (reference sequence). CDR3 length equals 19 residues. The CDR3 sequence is CASSSGTGKRVGAYTEAFF. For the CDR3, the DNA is TGTGCCAGTAGTTCCGGGACAGGGAAAAGGGTAGGTGCGTACACTGAAGCTTTCTTT.

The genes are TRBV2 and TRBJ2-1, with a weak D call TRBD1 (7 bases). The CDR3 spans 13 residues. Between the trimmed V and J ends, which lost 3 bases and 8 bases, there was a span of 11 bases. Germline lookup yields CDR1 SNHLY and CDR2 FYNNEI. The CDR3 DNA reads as TGTGCCAGCAGTGACAGGGGGAGGCATGAGCAGTTCTTC. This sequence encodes CASSDRGRHEQFF.

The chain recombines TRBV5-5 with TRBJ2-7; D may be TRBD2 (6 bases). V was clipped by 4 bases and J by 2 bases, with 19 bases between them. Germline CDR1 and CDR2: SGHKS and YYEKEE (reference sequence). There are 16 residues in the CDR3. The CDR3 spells CASSLGTPSLPYEQYF. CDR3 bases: TGTGCCAGCAGCCTAGGGACTCCCTCTCTTCCCTACGAGCAGTACTTC.

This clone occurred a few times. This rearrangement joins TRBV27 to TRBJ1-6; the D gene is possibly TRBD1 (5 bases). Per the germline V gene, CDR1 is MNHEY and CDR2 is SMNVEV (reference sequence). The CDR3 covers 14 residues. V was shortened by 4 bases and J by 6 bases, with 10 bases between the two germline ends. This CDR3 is CASSWRDGNSPLHF. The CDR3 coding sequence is TGTGCCAGCAGTTGGAGGGACGGTAATTCACCCCTCCACTTT.

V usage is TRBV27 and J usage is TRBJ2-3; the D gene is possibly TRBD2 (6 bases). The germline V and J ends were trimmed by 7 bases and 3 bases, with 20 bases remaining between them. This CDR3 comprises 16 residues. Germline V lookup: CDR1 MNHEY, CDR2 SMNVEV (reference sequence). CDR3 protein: CASTPPNGAGTDTQYF. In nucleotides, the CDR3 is TGTGCCAGCACCCCACCGAACGGCGCGGGGACAGATACGCAGTATTTT.

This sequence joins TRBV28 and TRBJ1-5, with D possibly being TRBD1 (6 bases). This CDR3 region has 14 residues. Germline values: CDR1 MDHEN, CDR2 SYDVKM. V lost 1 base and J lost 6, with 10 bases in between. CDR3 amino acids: CASSLYREGQPQHF. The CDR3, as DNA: TGTGCCAGCAGTTTATACAGGGAAGGTCAGCCCCAGCATTTT.

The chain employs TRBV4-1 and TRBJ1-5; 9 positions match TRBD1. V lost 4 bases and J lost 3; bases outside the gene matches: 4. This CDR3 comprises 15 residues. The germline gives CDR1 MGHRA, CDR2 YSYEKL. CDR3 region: CASSRGDRDNQPQHF. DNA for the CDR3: TGCGCCAGCAGCCGAGGGGACAGGGACAATCAGCCCCAGCATTTT.

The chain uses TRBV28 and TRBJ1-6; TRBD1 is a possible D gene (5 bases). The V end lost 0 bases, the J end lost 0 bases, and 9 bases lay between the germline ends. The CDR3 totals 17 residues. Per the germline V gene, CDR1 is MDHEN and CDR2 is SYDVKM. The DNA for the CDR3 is TGTGCCAGCAGTTTATGGGAGGGGAGCTCCTATAATTCACCCCTCCACTTT. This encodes CASSLWEGSSYNSPLHF.

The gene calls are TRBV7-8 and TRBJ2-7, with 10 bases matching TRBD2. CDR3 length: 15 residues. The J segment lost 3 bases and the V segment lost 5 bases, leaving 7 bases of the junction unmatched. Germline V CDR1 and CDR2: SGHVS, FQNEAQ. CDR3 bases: TGTGCCAGCAGCCGAACTAGCGGGGACCTCTACGAGCAGTACTTC. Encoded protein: CASSRTSGDLYEQYF.

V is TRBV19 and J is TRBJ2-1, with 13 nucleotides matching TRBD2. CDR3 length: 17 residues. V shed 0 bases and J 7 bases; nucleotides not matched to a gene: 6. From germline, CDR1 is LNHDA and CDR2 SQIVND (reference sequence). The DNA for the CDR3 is TGTGCCAGTAGTATAGACACTAGCGGGAGGGCCGGGAATGAGCAGTTCTTC. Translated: CASSIDTSGRAGNEQFF. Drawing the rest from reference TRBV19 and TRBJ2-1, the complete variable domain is DGGITQSPKYLFRKEGQNVTLSCEQNLNHDAMYWYRQDPGQGLRLIYYSQIVNDFQKGDIAEGYSVSREKKESFPLTVTSAQKNPTAFYLCASSIDTSGRAGNEQFFGPGTRLTVL.

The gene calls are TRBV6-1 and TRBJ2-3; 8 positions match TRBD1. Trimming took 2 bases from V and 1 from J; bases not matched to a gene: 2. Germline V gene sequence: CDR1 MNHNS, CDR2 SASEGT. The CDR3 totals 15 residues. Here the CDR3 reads CASSEQGAGTDTQYF. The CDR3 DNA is TGTGCCAGCAGTGAACAGGGGGCTGGCACAGATACGCAGTATTTT.

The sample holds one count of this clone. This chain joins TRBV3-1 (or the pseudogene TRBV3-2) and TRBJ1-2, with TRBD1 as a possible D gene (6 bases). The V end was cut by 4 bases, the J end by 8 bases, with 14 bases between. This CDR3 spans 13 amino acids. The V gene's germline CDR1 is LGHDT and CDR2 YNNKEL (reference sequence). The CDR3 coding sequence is TGTGCCAGCAGCCGAAACAGGGTCAGCGGCTACACCTTC. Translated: CASSRNRVSGYTF.

The CDR3 spells CASSLTLTGSLNYGYTF. CDR3 in DNA: TGTGCCAGCAGCTTAACCCTCACAGGGTCGCTAAACTATGGCTACACCTTC. The rearrangement joins TRBV11-2 to TRBJ1-2; D perhaps matches TRBD1 (6 bases). The ends were cut back, 2 bases at V and 2 bases at J, with 18 bases in the middle. Germline values: CDR1 SGHAT, CDR2 FQNNGV. This CDR3 is 17 amino acids long.

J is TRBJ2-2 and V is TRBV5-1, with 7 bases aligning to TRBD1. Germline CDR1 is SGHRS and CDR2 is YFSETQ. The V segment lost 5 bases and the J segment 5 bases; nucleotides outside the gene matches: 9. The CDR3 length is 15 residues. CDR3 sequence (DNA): TGCGCCAGCAGTCCCGGGACAGCAGGGACCGGGGAGCTGTTTTTT. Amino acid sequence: CASSPGTAGTGELFF.

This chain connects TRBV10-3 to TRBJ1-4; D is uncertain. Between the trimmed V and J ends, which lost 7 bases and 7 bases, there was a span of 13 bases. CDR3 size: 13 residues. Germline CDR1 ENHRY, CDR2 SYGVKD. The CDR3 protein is CAIKEGGAEKLFF. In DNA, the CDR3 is TGTGCCATCAAGGAAGGTGGAGCTGAAAAACTGTTTTTT.

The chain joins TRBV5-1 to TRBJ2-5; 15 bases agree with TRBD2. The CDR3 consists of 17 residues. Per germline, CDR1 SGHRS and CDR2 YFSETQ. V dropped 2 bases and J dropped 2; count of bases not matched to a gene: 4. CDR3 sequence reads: CASSLEGLAGGQETQYF. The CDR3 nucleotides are TGCGCCAGCAGCTTAGAGGGACTAGCGGGGGGTCAAGAGACCCAGTACTTC.

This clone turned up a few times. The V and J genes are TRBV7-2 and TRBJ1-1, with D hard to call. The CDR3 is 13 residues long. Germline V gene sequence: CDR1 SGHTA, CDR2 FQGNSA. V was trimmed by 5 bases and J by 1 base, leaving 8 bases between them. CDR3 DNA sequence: TGTGCCAGCAGCCCCCATTCGAACACTGAAGCTTTCTTT. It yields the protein CASSPHSNTEAFF.

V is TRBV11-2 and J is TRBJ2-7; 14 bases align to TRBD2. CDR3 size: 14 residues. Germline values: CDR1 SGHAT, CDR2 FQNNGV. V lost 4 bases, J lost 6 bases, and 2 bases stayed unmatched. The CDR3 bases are TGTGCCAGCAGCTCCGGGACTAGCGGGAGCGAGCAGTACTTC. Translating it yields CASSSGTSGSEQYF.

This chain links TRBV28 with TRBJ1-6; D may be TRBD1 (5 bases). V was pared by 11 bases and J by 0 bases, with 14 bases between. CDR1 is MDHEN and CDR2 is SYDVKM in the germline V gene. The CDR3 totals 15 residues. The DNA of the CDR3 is TGTGCCGGGGCTGGGGGGAGCTCCTATAATTCACCCCTCCACTTT. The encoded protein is CAGAGGSSYNSPLHF.

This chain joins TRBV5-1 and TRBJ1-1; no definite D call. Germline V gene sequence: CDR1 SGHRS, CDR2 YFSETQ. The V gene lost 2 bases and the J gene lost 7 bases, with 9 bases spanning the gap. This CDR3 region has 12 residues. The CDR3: CASSFTRDEAFF. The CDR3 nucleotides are TGCGCCAGCAGCTTTACGCGGGATGAAGCTTTCTTT.

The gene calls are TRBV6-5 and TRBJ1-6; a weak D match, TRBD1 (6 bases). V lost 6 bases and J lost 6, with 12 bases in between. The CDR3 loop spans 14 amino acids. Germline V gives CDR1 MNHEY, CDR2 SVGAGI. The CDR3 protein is CASSRTVFNSPLHF. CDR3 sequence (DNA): TGTGCCAGCAGCCGGACAGTTTTTAATTCACCCCTCCACTTT.

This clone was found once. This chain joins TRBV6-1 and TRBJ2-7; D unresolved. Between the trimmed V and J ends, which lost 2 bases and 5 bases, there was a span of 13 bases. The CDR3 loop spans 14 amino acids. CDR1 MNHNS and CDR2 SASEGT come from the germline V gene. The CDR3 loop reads CASSELPRPNEQYF. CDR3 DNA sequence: TGTGCCAGCAGTGAACTGCCGCGTCCTAACGAGCAGTACTTC.

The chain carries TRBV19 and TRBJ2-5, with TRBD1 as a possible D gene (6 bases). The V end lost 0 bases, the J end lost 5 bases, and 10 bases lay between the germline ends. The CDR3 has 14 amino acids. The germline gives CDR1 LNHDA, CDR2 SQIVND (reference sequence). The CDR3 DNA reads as TGTGCCAGTAGTATAGACAGGGGCTGGGAGACCCAGTACTTC. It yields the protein CASSIDRGWETQYF. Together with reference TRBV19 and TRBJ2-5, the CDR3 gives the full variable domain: DGGITQSPKYLFRKEGQNVTLSCEQNLNHDAMYWYRQDPGQGLRLIYYSQIVNDFQKGDIAEGYSVSREKKESFPLTVTSAQKNPTAFYLCASSIDRGWETQYFGPGTRLLVL.

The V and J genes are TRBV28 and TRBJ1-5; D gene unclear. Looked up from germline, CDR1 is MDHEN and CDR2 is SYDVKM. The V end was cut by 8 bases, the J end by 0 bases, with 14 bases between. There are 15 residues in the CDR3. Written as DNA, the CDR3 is TGTGCCAGCGCTGGCGGGTATCATAGCAATCAGCCCCAGCATTTT. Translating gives CASAGGYHSNQPQHF.

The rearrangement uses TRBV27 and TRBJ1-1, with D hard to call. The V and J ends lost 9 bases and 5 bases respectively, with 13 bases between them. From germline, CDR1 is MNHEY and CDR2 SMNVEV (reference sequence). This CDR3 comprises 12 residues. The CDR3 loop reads CASRGGYTEAFF. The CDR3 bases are TGTGCCAGTCGTGGAGGGTATACTGAAGCTTTCTTT.

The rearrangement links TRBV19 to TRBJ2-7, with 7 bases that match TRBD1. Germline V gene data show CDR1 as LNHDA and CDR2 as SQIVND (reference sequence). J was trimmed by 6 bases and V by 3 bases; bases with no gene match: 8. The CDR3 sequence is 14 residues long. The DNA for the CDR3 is TGTGCCAGTAGTATTAGGGGGCATGGAGGCGAGCAGTACTTC. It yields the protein CASSIRGHGGEQYF.

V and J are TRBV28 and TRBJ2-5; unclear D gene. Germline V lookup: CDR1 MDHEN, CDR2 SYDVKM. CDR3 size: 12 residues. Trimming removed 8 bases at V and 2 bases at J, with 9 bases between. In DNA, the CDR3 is TGTGCCAGCGGCCATAAACAAGAGACCCAGTACTTC. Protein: CASGHKQETQYF.

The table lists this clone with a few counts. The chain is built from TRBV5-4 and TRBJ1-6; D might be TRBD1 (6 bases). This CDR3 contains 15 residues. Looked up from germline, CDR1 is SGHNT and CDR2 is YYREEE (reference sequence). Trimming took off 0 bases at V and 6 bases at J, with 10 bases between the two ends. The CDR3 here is CASSLGSGANSPLHF. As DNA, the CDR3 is TGTGCCAGCAGCTTGGGGTCAGGGGCTAATTCACCCCTCCACTTT.

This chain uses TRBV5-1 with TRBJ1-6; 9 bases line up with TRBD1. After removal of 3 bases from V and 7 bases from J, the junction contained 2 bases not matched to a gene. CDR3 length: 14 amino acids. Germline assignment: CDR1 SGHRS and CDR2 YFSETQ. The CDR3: CASSWGQGNSPLHF. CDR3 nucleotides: TGCGCCAGCAGCTGGGGACAGGGAAATTCACCCCTCCACTTT.

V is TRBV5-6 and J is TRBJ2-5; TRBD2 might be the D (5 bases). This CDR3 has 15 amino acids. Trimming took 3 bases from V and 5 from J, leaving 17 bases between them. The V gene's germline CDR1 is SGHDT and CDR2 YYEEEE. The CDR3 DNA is TGTGCCAGCAGCTCAGCCCGAAGAGGGTGGGAGACCCAGTACTTC. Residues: CASSSARRGWETQYF.

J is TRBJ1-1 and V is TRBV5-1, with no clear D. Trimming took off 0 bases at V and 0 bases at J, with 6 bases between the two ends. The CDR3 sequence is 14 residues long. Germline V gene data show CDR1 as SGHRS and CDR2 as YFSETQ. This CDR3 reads CASSLDGMNTEAFF. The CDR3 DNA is TGCGCCAGCAGCTTGGACGGGATGAACACTGAAGCTTTCTTT.